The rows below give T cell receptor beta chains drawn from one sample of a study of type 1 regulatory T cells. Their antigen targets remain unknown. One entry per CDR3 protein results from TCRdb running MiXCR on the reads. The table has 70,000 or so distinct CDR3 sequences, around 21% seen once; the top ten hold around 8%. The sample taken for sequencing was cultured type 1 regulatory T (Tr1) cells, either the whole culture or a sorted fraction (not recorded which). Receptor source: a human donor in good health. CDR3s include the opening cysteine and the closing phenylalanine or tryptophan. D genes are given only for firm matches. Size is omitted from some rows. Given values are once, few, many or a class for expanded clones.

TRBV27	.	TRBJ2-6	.	TGTGCCAGCAGTATCAGTGGGGCCAACGTCCTGACTTTC	CASSISGANVLTF
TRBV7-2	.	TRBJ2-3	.	TGTGCCAGCAGCTTAGCGCAAGGACAGCCCAGCACAGATACGCAGTATTTT	CASSLAQGQPSTDTQYF
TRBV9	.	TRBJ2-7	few	TGTGCCAGCAGCTTGACCGGGGTGTCCTACGAGCAGTACTTC	CASSLTGVSYEQYF
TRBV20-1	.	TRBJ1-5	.	TGCAGTGCTAACGGGCAGGGAACTCAGCCCCAGCATTTT	CSANGQGTQPQHF
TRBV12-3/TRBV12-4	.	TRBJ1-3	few	TGTGCCAGCAGTTTCAGCCGGAACTCTGGAAACACCATATATTTT	CASSFSRNSGNTIYF
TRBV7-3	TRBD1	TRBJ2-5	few	TGTGCCAGCAGCTTACAAGGGGGCGCGGAGACCCAGTACTTC	CASSLQGGAETQYF
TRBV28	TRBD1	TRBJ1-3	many	TGTGCCAGCAGTCAACCGGGACAGGGGTTCGGAAACACCATATATTTT	CASSQPGQGFGNTIYF
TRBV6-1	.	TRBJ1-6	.	TGTGCCAGCAGTGAAAAGTACCTGCCCCTCCACTTT	CASSEKYLPLHF
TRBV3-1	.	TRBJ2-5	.	TGTGCCAGCAGCCTTCTTGGGATTAGCGGAAAAGAGACCCAGTACTTC	CASSLLGISGKETQYF
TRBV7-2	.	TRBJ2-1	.	TGTGCCAGCAGCTCCAATAGCATCGCGCAGTTCTTC	CASSSNSIAQFF
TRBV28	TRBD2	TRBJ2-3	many	TGTGCCAGCAGTGTCTTTAGCGGGGGCACAGATACGCAGTATTTT	CASSVFSGGTDTQYF
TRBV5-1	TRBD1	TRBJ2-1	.	TGCGCCAGCAGCTTGTGGGACAGGGAAGCGAATGAGCAGTTCTTC	CASSLWDREANEQFF
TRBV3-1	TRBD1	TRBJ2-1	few	TGTGCCAGCAGCCAAGTAGGGACAGGCTACAATGAGCAGTTCTTC	CASSQVGTGYNEQFF
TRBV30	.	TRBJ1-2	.	TGTGCCTGGAGTAACATTGGCGGCTACACCTTC	CAWSNIGGYTF
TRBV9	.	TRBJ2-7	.	TGTGCCAGCAGCGTAGGGGTCCTCGGCTACGAGCAGTACTTC	CASSVGVLGYEQYF
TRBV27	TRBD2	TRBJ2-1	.	TGTGCCAGCAGACTGGGGTCGGGACTAGCGATCAATGAGCAGTTCTTC	CASRLGSGLAINEQFF
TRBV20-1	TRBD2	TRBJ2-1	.	TGCAGTGCTAGTCTAGCGGGAGCGGGTGAGCAGTTCTTC	CSASLAGAGEQFF
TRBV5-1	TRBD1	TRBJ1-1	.	TGCGCCAGCAGCGGTACAGGGGGCATAGGGACTGAAGCTTTCTTT	CASSGTGGIGTEAFF
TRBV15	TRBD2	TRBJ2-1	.	TGTGCCGCCAGCGCGGGAGCCTACAATGAGCAGTTCTTC	CAASAGAYNEQFF
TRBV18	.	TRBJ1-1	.	TGTGCCAGCGATACTCTCGGCGACACTGAAGCTTTCTTT	CASDTLGDTEAFF
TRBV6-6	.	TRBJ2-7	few	TGTGCCAGCAGGCGGGACACTTCGAACGAGCAGTACTTC	CASRRDTSNEQYF
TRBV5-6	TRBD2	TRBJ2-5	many	TGTGCCAGCAGCTCACTAGCGGTCCAAGAGACCCAGTACTTC	CASSSLAVQETQYF
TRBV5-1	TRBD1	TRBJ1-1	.	TGCGCCAGCAGCTACGACAGGGACACTGAAGCTTTCTTT	CASSYDRDTEAFF
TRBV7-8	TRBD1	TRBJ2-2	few	TGTGCCAGCAGCTCGAACCGGGACAGATACACCGGGGAGCTGTTTTTT	CASSSNRDRYTGELFF
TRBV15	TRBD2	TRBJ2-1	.	TGTGCCACCAGCAGAGGACTAGCGGTCTCCTACAATGAGCAGTTCTTC	CATSRGLAVSYNEQFF
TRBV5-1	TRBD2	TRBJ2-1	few	TGCGCCAGCAGCTTGGGACTAGCGGGAAATAATGAGCAGTTCTTC	CASSLGLAGNNEQFF
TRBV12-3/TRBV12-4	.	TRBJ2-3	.	TGTGCCAGCAGTCCGCGCACAGGGCTTACGCAGTATTTT	CASSPRTGLTQYF
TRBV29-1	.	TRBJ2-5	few	TGCAGCTTTCTCGAGGGACGGAAAGAGACCCAGTACTTC	CSFLEGRKETQYF